Each of the 20 T cell receptor beta chains below was sequenced from the same sample in a study of OX40 agonist ivuxolimab in advanced cancers. Clones were read by immunoSEQ multiplex PCR, and TCRdb kept only the in-frame ones, dropping some. The sample shows 35,000 to 40,000 clones, about 92% of them seen only once. The sample consisted of CD4+ or CD8+ T cells sorted from blood, taken in a trial of the OX40 agonist ivuxolimab. These receptor sequences come from an adult with an advanced solid tumor such as melanoma, head and neck, liver or kidney cancer.

CDR3 in DNA: TGCAGTGCTAGGGACACTGAAGCTTTCTTT. Protein: CSARDTEAFF. The chain has TRBV20-1 and TRBJ1-1; D gene unclear. Germline CDR1 and CDR2: DFQATT and SNEGSKA (reference sequence). V was trimmed by 3 bases and J by 3 bases, leaving 2 bases between them. The CDR3 runs 10 residues.

This clone was counted between two and nine times. The chain couples TRBV5-6 to TRBJ1-5, with D possibly TRBD1 on 5 matching bases. The CDR3 is made up of 15 amino acids. Trimming took 0 bases from V and 6 from J, leaving 13 bases between them. CDR1 is SGHDT, CDR2 YYEEEE, per germline. CDR3 sequence (DNA): TGTGCCAGCAGCTTGGGGAGGGTTGGGGGTCAGCCCCAGCATTTT. It is translated as CASSLGRVGGQPQHF.

The V and J genes are TRBV27 and TRBJ2-3; D ambiguous. CDR1 is MNHEY, CDR2 SMNVEV, per germline (reference sequence). Trimming shortened V by 2 bases and J by 2 bases, and 11 bases separated the two germline ends. The CDR3 contains 15 residues. CDR3 region: CASSLNGQNTDTQYF. The CDR3 DNA reads as TGTGCCAGCAGTTTAAATGGCCAGAACACAGATACGCAGTATTTT.

The chain joins TRBV7-9 to TRBJ2-6; weak D call: TRBD2 (5 bases). CDR1 and CDR2 from the germline V gene are SEHNR and FQNEAQ (reference sequence). This CDR3 region has 12 residues. The CDR3: CGSEGEANVLTF. CDR3 nucleotide sequence: TGTGGGAGTGAGGGTGAAGCCAACGTCCTGACTTTC. The full variable domain, in which reference TRBV7-9 and TRBJ2-6 provide the parts outside the CDR3, is DTGVSQNPRHKITKRGQNVTFRCDPISEHNRLYWYRQTLGQGPEFLTYFQNEAQLEKSRLLSDRFSAERPKGSFSTLEIQRTEQGDSAMYLCGSEGEANVLTFGAGSRLTVL.

V is TRBV6-6 and J is TRBJ2-1; 8 bases map to TRBD2. Germline loops: CDR1 MNHNY, CDR2 SVGAGI (reference sequence). The V gene end was trimmed by 7 bases and the J gene end by 4 bases; junction bases not matched to a gene: 3. This CDR3 region has 13 residues. CDR3 sequence reads: CASMSGSYNEQFF. DNA for the CDR3: TGTGCCAGCATGAGCGGGAGTTACAATGAGCAGTTCTTC.

This chain connects TRBV4-1 to TRBJ1-5, with D possibly matching TRBD1 (5 bases). With 3 bases removed from V and 7 bases from J, the gap between germline ends came to 22 bases. The germline gives CDR1 MGHRA, CDR2 YSYEKL. The CDR3 is 17 residues long. The CDR3 DNA sequence: TGCGCCAGCAGCCAGCCGCCGCAAGCGGGGGGGGTACAGCCCCAGCATTTT. Protein sequence: CASSQPPQAGGVQPQHF.

A few counts support this clone. This rearrangement joins TRBV7-9 to TRBJ2-1; the match to TRBD2 covers 9 bases. V trimming: 6 bases; J trimming: 8 bases; junction bases outside the gene matches: 11. The CDR3 loop spans 15 amino acids. The germline gives CDR1 SEHNR, CDR2 FQNEAQ (reference sequence). The CDR3 DNA is TGTGCCAGCAGGGGTTTGGCGGGAGGGATGGATGAGCAGTTCTTC. It specifies CASRGLAGGMDEQFF.

In its sample, this clone was seen once. The chain is built from TRBV19 and TRBJ2-1; 8 nucleotides match TRBD2. The CDR3 sequence is 17 residues long. Germline-derived CDR1 and CDR2 are LNHDA and SQIVND (reference sequence). The ends lost 3 bases at V and 4 bases at J; junction bases unmatched: 11. CDR3 amino acids: CASSIIGGTSWYNEQFF. The CDR3 region has the DNA TGTGCCAGTAGTATTATCGGGGGGACTAGTTGGTACAATGAGCAGTTCTTC.

The CDR3 region is CASSLLAGGPEQFF. The CDR3 DNA follows: TGCGCCAGCAGCTTACTAGCGGGAGGACCTGAGCAGTTCTTC. This chain connects TRBV5-1 to TRBJ2-1; 12 positions match TRBD2. The length of the CDR3 is 14 residues. J lost 9 bases, V lost 2 bases, and 3 bases had no gene match. From germline, CDR1 is SGHRS and CDR2 YFSETQ.

V and J are TRBV4-3 and TRBJ2-3, with 9 bases fitting TRBD2. CDR1 and CDR2 from the germline V gene are LGHNA and YSLEER. V was clipped by 5 bases and J by 4 bases; unmatched bases: 13. This CDR3 region has 17 residues. In DNA form, the CDR3 reads TGCGCCAGCAGCTCTATGGAAGGTAGCGGGAGCGCAGATACGCAGTATTTT. It is translated as CASSSMEGSGSADTQYF.

The rearrangement uses TRBV7-2 and TRBJ2-2; perhaps TRBD2 as D (7 bases). Trimming shortened V by 2 bases and J by 7 bases, and 11 bases separated the two germline ends. This CDR3 spans 14 amino acids. Germline values: CDR1 SGHTA, CDR2 FQGNSA. In DNA form, the CDR3 reads TGTGCCAGCAGCTTAAGGGGGGGAGGCGGGGAGCTGTTTTTT. It specifies CASSLRGGGGELFF.

The gene calls are TRBV7-9 and TRBJ1-2; TRBD1 matches 7 bases. CDR1 SEHNR and CDR2 FQNEAQ come from the germline V gene (reference sequence). The CDR3 consists of 13 residues. Unmatched junction bases numbered 10, after V lost 5 bases and J lost 10 bases. The CDR3 here is CASSPGITGDYTF. The CDR3 DNA reads TGTGCCAGCAGCCCAGGGATAACAGGGGACTACACCTTC.

This clone was seen just once. The J gene is TRBJ2-2, the V gene TRBV11-2; D call uncertain. The germline gives CDR1 SGHAT, CDR2 FQNNGV. The CDR3 runs 16 residues. Trimming left V 7 bases short and J 0 bases short, with 15 bases between. CDR3 bases: TGTGCCAGCACCCCTTACCCGCATCCGAACACCGGGGAGCTGTTTTTT. Translated: CASTPYPHPNTGELFF.

The chain is built from TRBV6-5 and TRBJ2-7; 9 positions agree with TRBD1. Per the germline V gene, CDR1 is MNHEY and CDR2 is SVGAGI. Unmatched junction bases numbered 7, after V lost 5 bases and J lost 5 bases. The CDR3 runs to 14 residues. The CDR3 protein is CASSTWDRANEQYF. In nucleotides, the CDR3 is TGTGCCAGCAGTACTTGGGACAGGGCCAACGAGCAGTACTTC.

This chain connects TRBV4-1 to TRBJ1-6; the D is unclear. Trimming left V 3 bases short and J 0 bases short, with 12 bases between. This CDR3 is built from 17 residues. CDR1 is MGHRA, CDR2 YSYEKL, per germline. The CDR3 region is CASSHERPSSYNSPLHF. Written as DNA, the CDR3 is TGCGCCAGCAGCCACGAGAGGCCGAGCTCCTATAATTCACCCCTCCACTTT.

The V and J genes are TRBV4-2 and TRBJ1-1; D gene unclear. From germline, CDR1 is LGHNA and CDR2 YNFKEQ. The CDR3 spans 15 residues. V was cut by 0 bases and J by 4 bases, with 12 bases left in between. CDR3 in amino acids: CASSQDLIGGTEAFF. In nucleotides, the CDR3 is TGTGCCAGCAGCCAAGACCTTATTGGAGGCACTGAAGCTTTCTTT.

V usage is TRBV9 and J usage is TRBJ2-1; 7 bases align to TRBD1. Unmatched junction bases numbered 7, after V lost 0 bases and J lost 7 bases. CDR1 is SGDLS and CDR2 is YYNGEE in the germline V gene. CDR3 size: 15 residues. The chain's CDR3 is CASSVGEGAKNEQFF. CDR3 bases: TGTGCCAGCAGCGTAGGAGAGGGGGCAAAGAATGAGCAGTTCTTC.

V and J are TRBV5-6 and TRBJ2-7; D is perhaps TRBD1 or TRBD2 (5 bases each). Trimming left V 3 bases short and J 4 bases short, with 11 bases between. The length of the CDR3 is 13 residues. Germline assignment: CDR1 SGHDT and CDR2 YYEEEE. The CDR3 DNA reads as TGTGCCAGCAGCTCAGGGACGGGATACGAGCAGTACGTC. Translation gives CASSSGTGYEQYV.

The gene calls are TRBV7-9 and TRBJ2-7; TRBD1 aligns across 10 bases. This CDR3 comprises 13 residues. V was clipped by 1 base and J by 7 bases; unmatched bases: 1. The germline gives CDR1 SEHNR, CDR2 FQNEAQ (reference sequence). CDR3 sequence reads: CASSLGTGGEQYV. In nucleotides, the CDR3 is TGTGCCAGCAGCTTAGGGACAGGGGGGGAGCAGTACGTC.

This chain connects TRBV7-8 to TRBJ2-3; D is possibly TRBD1 or TRBD2 (5 bases each). V was pared by 4 bases and J by 6 bases, with 17 bases between. This CDR3 region has 15 residues. Looked up from germline, CDR1 is SGHVS and CDR2 is FQNEAQ. This CDR3 is CASSSFGGTTDTQYF. In nucleotides, the CDR3 is TGTGCCAGCAGCTCCTTTGGGGGAACTACCGATACGCAGTATTTT.